A single sample gave rise to the 8 T cell receptor beta chains below, sequenced in a study of T cell responses to AZD1222 COVID-19 vaccine. Method: immunoSEQ multiplex PCR; TCRdb's copy keeps in-frame clones and lacks some. The sample lists 100,000 or so clones; roughly 89% were seen once. The specimen was peripheral blood, collected 28 days after the second AZD1222 dose. The source is an adult who received the AZD1222 COVID-19 vaccine.

In its sample, this clone was seen once. The chain recombines TRBV28 with TRBJ2-3; 7 bases are a match to TRBD2. CDR1 and CDR2 from the germline V gene are MDHEN and SYDVKM. Trimming at V came to 6 bases and at J to 7 bases, leaving 16 bases not matched to a gene. The CDR3 is 16 residues long. For the CDR3, the DNA is TGTGCCAGCAGCTTAGAGGGAGCGGGGTTTTCGAATACGCAGTATTTT. The encoded protein is CASSLEGAGFSNTQYF.

The V gene is TRBV28, the J gene TRBJ1-5; TRBD1 matches 12 bases. CDR1 and CDR2 (germline): MDHEN, SYDVKM. V lost 6 bases, J lost 6 bases, and 3 bases stayed unmatched. The CDR3 is made up of 14 amino acids. The CDR3 region has the DNA TGTGCCAGCAGAGGGACAGGGGGCGGTCAGCCCCAGCATTTT. It is translated as CASRGTGGGQPQHF.

The V and J genes are TRBV6-4 and TRBJ1-5; D is ambiguous. Trimming shortened V by 6 bases and J by 1 base, and 13 bases separated the two germline ends. In germline, CDR1 is MRHNA, CDR2 SNTAGT. The CDR3 runs 15 residues. CDR3 nucleotide sequence: TGTGCCAGCAGCTTCCTCGTCACCAGCAATCAGCCCCAGCATTTT. It yields the protein CASSFLVTSNQPQHF.

This clone appeared once. This chain joins TRBV9 and TRBJ1-1; TRBD1 agrees at 9 bases. J lost 6 bases, V lost 3 bases, and 6 bases had no gene match. CDR1 SGDLS and CDR2 YYNGEE come from the germline V gene. The length of the CDR3 is 14 residues. In nucleotides, the CDR3 is TGTGCCAGCAGCGCCGGGACAGGGACCCCTGAAGCTTTCTTT. This gives the protein CASSAGTGTPEAFF. Together with reference TRBV9 and TRBJ1-1, the CDR3 gives the full variable domain: DSGVTQTPKHLITATGQRVTLRCSPRSGDLSVYWYQQSLDQGLQFLIQYYNGEERAKGNILERFSAQQFPDLHSELNLSSLELGDSALYFCASSAGTGTPEAFFGQGTRLTVV.

The chain links TRBV6-5 to TRBJ2-5; D is ambiguous. The CDR3 runs to 12 residues. Germline V gives CDR1 MNHEY, CDR2 SVGAGI. V lost 5 bases and J 4 bases, leaving 8 bases between the germline ends. Written as DNA, the CDR3 is TGTGCCAGCAGTCCGGCCTCAGAGACCCAGTACTTC. It translates to CASSPASETQYF.

CDR3 sequence reads: CASSPKGDRNQPQHF. The CDR3 nucleotides read TGTGCCAGTAGCCCAAAAGGGGATCGAAATCAGCCCCAGCATTTT. V gene TRBV19 combines with J gene TRBJ1-5; D possibly corresponds to TRBD1 (5 bases). V dropped 6 bases and J dropped 4 bases, with 16 bases sitting between them. The CDR3 consists of 15 residues. Germline V gene sequence: CDR1 LNHDA, CDR2 SQIVND (reference sequence). Filled out from reference TRBV19 and TRBJ1-5, the complete variable domain reads DGGITQSPKYLFRKEGQNVTLSCEQNLNHDAMYWYRQDPGQGLRLIYYSQIVNDFQKGDIAEGYSVSREKKESFPLTVTSAQKNPTAFYLCASSPKGDRNQPQHFGDGTRLSIL.

The rearrangement links TRBV6-5 to TRBJ2-3; possibly TRBD2 for D (6 bases). Germline V gives CDR1 MNHEY, CDR2 SVGAGI. V shed 8 bases and J shed 5 bases, with 17 bases lying between them. The CDR3 runs to 14 residues. CDR3 DNA sequence: TGTGCCAGCCTGACATTCGGGAGTGGAGATACGCAGTATTTT. This translates into CASLTFGSGDTQYF.

CDR3 region: CASSEETGQPQHF. As DNA, the CDR3 is TGTGCCAGCAGCGAGGAAACGGGACAGCCCCAGCATTTT. V and J are TRBV7-2 and TRBJ1-5; D is unclear. Germline CDR1 SGHTA, CDR2 FQGNSA. Deletions cut 5 bases from V and 7 bases from J, with 12 bases between. The CDR3 is 13 amino acids.